This note documents a single T cell receptor (beta chain) sequence. The sample is drawn from a study of blood T cells in healthy people across ages. The V end was cut by 6 bases, the J end by 7 bases, with 15 bases between. CDR1 is MNHNY, CDR2 SVGAGI, per germline (reference sequence). The CDR3 loop spans 13 amino acids. The second PCR ran about 6 to 11 cycles with a sample-barcoded 5' primer and J-beta primers. TCRdb re-called the 5' RACE reads with MiXCR, one entry per CDR3 protein. The table shows fewer than 700,000 distinct CDR3 sequences, with 40% to 50% occurring only once. This clonotype was sampled from a man at least 80 years old in good health. The chain couples TRBV6-6 to TRBJ1-1; a possible D gene is TRBD1 (5 bases). The specimen sequenced was blood. The CDR3 DNA follows: TGTGCCAGCAGAGGATCATCCGGGGGTGAAGCTTTCTTT. It encodes CASRGSSGGEAFF.